This entry describes one T cell receptor beta chain. The data derive from a study of blood T cell repertoires in COVID-19. Study details: Donors in the United States, Italy and Spain gave samples during acute or convalescent COVID-19. Sample material is recorded as cDNA or gDNA derived from T cells, B-cell-depleted T cells, or PBMCs.

V dropped 5 bases and J dropped 0 bases, with 11 bases sitting between them. Germline CDR1 reads SQVTM; CDR2 reads ANQGSEA. The CDR3 is 14 residues long. Original analysis: It was from reference gene primer amplification that nucleated cell counts were estimated. Method: immunoSEQ multiplex PCR; TCRdb's copy keeps in-frame clones and lacks some. V and J calls and clone size follow that table, whereas D and trimming were derived from the DNA. This table holds about 190,000 clones, more than 70% found once. The specimen was peripheral blood. The clonotype originates from a human donor in a cohort sampled during active COVID-19. The chain links TRBV29-1 to TRBJ2-1; D ambiguous. The CDR3 coding sequence is TGCAGCGTTCCCCCCCGGAGCTCCTACAATGAGCAGTTCTTC. The encoded protein is CSVPPRSSYNEQFF.